Presented here are 11 T cell receptor beta chains from one specimen sequenced in a study of T-cell reconstitution after alpha-beta-depleted transplantation in children. TCRbeta library preparation incorporated unique molecular identifiers. TCRdb independently ran MiXCR on the PCR reads; one entry per CDR3 protein. The sample has 65,000 to 70,000 distinct CDR3 sequences; approximately 5% are singletons. The starting material was PBMCs, mostly from graft donor cells, obtained 180 days after TCRalphabeta/CD19-depleted stem cell transplant. Every receptor here comes from a boy under two years old who had a stem cell transplant for acute myeloid leukemia, so the T cells may come from the graft donor.

This clonotype came up many times. CDR3 loop: CSVGQGDWEKLFF. For the CDR3, the DNA is TGCAGCGTTGGACAGGGAGATTGGGAAAAACTGTTTTTT. The chain has TRBV29-1 and TRBJ1-4; 7 bases fit TRBD1. Trimming removed 4 bases from V and 8 bases from J; junction bases left unmatched: 7. There are 13 residues in the CDR3. The germline CDR1 and CDR2 sequences are SQVTM and ANQGSEA.

In this sample, this clonotype turned up many times. The J gene is TRBJ2-4, the V gene TRBV7-2; D may be TRBD2 (5 bases). There are 14 residues in the CDR3. V was clipped by 5 bases and J by 6 bases, with 14 bases between them. Germline CDR1 SGHTA, CDR2 FQGNSA. CDR3 sequence: CASSRDLGGNIQYF. The DNA of the CDR3 is TGTGCCAGCAGCCGAGACTTAGGAGGAAACATTCAGTACTTC. Full variable domain (outside the CDR3, taken from reference TRBV7-2 and TRBJ2-4): GAGVSQSPSNKVTEKGKDVELRCDPISGHTALYWYRQSLGQGLEFLIYFQGNSAPDKSGLPSDRFSAERTGGSVSTLTIQRTQQEDSAVYLCASSRDLGGNIQYFGAGTRLSVL.

This clonotype was seen many times. This chain links TRBV11-2 with TRBJ1-2; D gene uncertain. From germline, CDR1 is SGHAT and CDR2 FQNNGV. Trimming left V 3 bases short and J 4 bases short, with 9 bases between. There are 13 residues in the CDR3. The CDR3 DNA follows: TGTGCCAGCAGCTTGGGCAGTACCTATGGCTACACCTTC. Amino acid sequence: CASSLGSTYGYTF.

This clonotype has a count of ten or more. The CDR3 DNA follows: TGTGCCAGCAGCCCGAAAGGGCCCGTGAGCTCCTACGAGCAGTACTTC. Encoded protein: CASSPKGPVSSYEQYF. The chain links TRBV7-2 to TRBJ2-7, with D uncertain. The CDR3 covers 16 residues. Germline CDR1 and CDR2: SGHTA and FQGNSA. V was cut by 5 bases and J by 0 bases, with 17 bases left in between.

There are many counts of this clonotype. This chain links TRBV5-4 with TRBJ1-1; no clear D gene. The germline V gene has CDR1 SGHNT and CDR2 YYREEE (reference sequence). This CDR3 comprises 13 residues. Trimming shortened V by 0 bases and J by 0 bases, and 3 bases separated the two germline ends. The CDR3 loop is CASSLDVNTEAFF. The CDR3 DNA is TGTGCCAGCAGCTTGGACGTGAACACTGAAGCTTTCTTT.

This clonotype was seen many times. This CDR3 reads CSARERDFWPYNEQFF. As DNA, the CDR3 is TGCAGTGCTAGAGAGAGGGACTTTTGGCCCTACAATGAGCAGTTCTTC. The J gene is TRBJ2-1, the V gene TRBV20-1; perhaps TRBD2 as D (6 bases). The CDR3 totals 16 residues. Germline V gene sequence: CDR1 DFQATT, CDR2 SNEGSKA (reference sequence). The ends were cut back, 0 bases at V and 2 bases at J, with 14 bases in the middle.

This clonotype came up many times. This chain uses TRBV20-1 with TRBJ2-3, with 8 positions matching TRBD2. Trimming took 1 base from V and 0 from J; bases not matched to a gene: 9. Germline V gene data show CDR1 as DFQATT and CDR2 as SNEGSKA (reference sequence). The CDR3 extends over 17 amino acids. The CDR3 DNA sequence: TGCAGTGCTAGAGGAGGCGGATTAGCGGGGAGCACAGATACGCAGTATTTT. This sequence encodes CSARGGGLAGSTDTQYF.

This clonotype was observed at least ten times. V gene TRBV12-3 or TRBV12-4 combines with J gene TRBJ1-2; TRBD1 matches 9 bases. This CDR3 is 12 amino acids long. Trimming cost V 10 bases and J 8 bases; bases outside gene matches: 8. CDR3 DNA sequence: TGTGCCACCGGGGACAGGGCGGACGGCTACACCTTC. Its protein is CATGDRADGYTF.

This clonotype has a count of ten or more. The J gene is TRBJ2-5, the V gene TRBV28; 8 nucleotides match TRBD2. The CDR3 extends over 15 amino acids. Germline CDR1 is MDHEN and CDR2 is SYDVKM. V was pared by 10 bases and J by 2 bases, with 12 bases of the junction left unmatched. DNA for the CDR3: TGTGCCACACTAGGCGGGGGGCCTAGACAAGAGACCCAGTACTTC. Translation: CATLGGGPRQETQYF.

This clonotype appeared many times. This sequence joins TRBV6-2 or TRBV6-3 and TRBJ2-6; D may be TRBD2 (7 bases). Germline lookup yields CDR1 MNHEY and CDR2 SVGEGT. This CDR3 has 20 residues. V was pared by 0 bases and J by 4 bases, with 22 bases between. The DNA for the CDR3 is TGTGCCAGCAGTTACTCGAAGGGGGGGCCCCTAGGGAGAGGGGCCAACGTCCTGACTTTC. This translates into CASSYSKGGPLGRGANVLTF.

This chain links TRBV7-7 with TRBJ2-1; the D gene is possibly TRBD2 (6 bases). This CDR3 spans 14 amino acids. V was shortened by 8 bases and J by 6 bases, with 17 bases between the two germline ends. Per germline, CDR1 SSHAT and CDR2 FNYEAQ (reference sequence). The CDR3 nucleotides read TGTGCCAGCGGCCCTCGGGGGAGGATCAATGAGCAGTTCTTC. Translated, it gives CASGPRGRINEQFF.